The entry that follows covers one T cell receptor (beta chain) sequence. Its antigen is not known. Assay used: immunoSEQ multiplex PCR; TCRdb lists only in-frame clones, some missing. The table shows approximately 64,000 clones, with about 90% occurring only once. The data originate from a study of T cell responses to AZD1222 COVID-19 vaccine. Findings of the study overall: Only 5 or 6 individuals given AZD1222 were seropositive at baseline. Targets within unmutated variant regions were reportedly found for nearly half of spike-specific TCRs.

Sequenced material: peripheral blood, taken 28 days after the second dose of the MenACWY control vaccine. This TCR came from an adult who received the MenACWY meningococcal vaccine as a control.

Here the CDR3 reads CASSEGGNRDNYGYTF. The CDR3 region has the DNA TGTGCCAGCAGTGAAGGAGGGAATCGGGATAACTATGGCTACACCTTC. The V call is TRBV6-1, the J call TRBJ1-2, with unresolved D. This CDR3 spans 16 amino acids. CDR1 is MNHNS and CDR2 is SASEGT in the germline V gene. Trimming stripped 1 base from V and 1 base from J, with 13 bases between.